Only one count was recorded for the clone carrying this T cell receptor (beta chain). The age range of participants was about 18 to 95 years, with residence in approximately 25 US areas. The data originate from a study of blood T cell repertoires in COVID-19. Original processing notes: By means of reference gene primer amplification, nucleated cell counts were estimated. The protocol was immunoSEQ multiplex PCR, while the TCRdb copy is restricted to in-frame clones and leaves out a portion. From that table come the V and J calls and clone size; the DNA was used to work out D and trimming. The table includes roughly 240,000 clones, about 82% detected once. Germline loops: CDR1 MNHEY, CDR2 SMNVEV (reference sequence). This CDR3 region has 13 residues. Trimming cost V 6 bases and J 4 bases; bases outside gene matches: 5.

The receptor was isolated from a woman between 50 and 59 years old who had recovered from COVID-19. V gene TRBV27 combines with J gene TRBJ2-5; 7 positions match TRBD2. The sequencing input was PBMCs or T cells enriched from blood (not recorded which). For the CDR3, the DNA is TGTGCCAGCAGACTAGCGTGGGGAGAGACCCAGTACTTC. It yields the protein CASRLAWGETQYF.